This is a list of T cell receptor beta chains from one sample in a study of T-cell memory formation after mild COVID-19. TCRdb re-derived calls from the 5' RACE reads in MiXCR, one entry per CDR3 protein. The sample holds about 560,000 distinct CDR3 sequences; roughly 21% are singletons and the top ten take about 8.2%. The sample was PBMCs or a T cell subset sorted from them (not recorded which). All receptors come from an adult woman who had mild COVID-19 (a few samples of this study predate the infection). Cell type and time point are not known. Both conserved end residues are part of each CDR3. Fields, in order: clone size, J gene, D gene, V gene, CDR3 DNA, CDR3 protein. The D gene is left open where the match is weak. Expanded clones get a size class; other rows say once, few or many, or leave the size out.

clone size: -
J gene: TRBJ2-6
D gene: TRBD1
V gene: TRBV20-1
CDR3 DNA: TGCAGTGCCGCCGACAGGGGAGAGGCTGGGGCCAACGTCCTGACTTTC
CDR3 protein: CSAADRGEAGANVLTF

clone size: -
J gene: TRBJ2-5
D gene: TRBD1
V gene: TRBV6-5
CDR3 DNA: TGTGCCAGCAGTGTCGGGACAGGCCTCCAAGAGACCCAGTACTTC
CDR3 protein: CASSVGTGLQETQYF

clone size: -
J gene: TRBJ2-7
D gene: TRBD2
V gene: TRBV7-2
CDR3 DNA: TGTGCCAGCAGCCCCCCGGGGGGGGCGATCCACGAGCAGTACTTC
CDR3 protein: CASSPPGGAIHEQYF

clone size: -
J gene: TRBJ2-1
D gene: -
V gene: TRBV11-2
CDR3 DNA: TGTGCCAGCACACTAGGGAACTCCTACAATGAGCAGTTCTTC
CDR3 protein: CASTLGNSYNEQFF

clone size: -
J gene: TRBJ1-2
D gene: TRBD1
V gene: TRBV20-1
CDR3 DNA: TGCAGTGCTAAGAGACAGGGATCGCATGGCTACACCTTC
CDR3 protein: CSAKRQGSHGYTF

clone size: few
J gene: TRBJ2-2
D gene: TRBD1
V gene: TRBV5-1
CDR3 DNA: TGCGCCAGCAGCTTGGCCAGGGACAGGGATTATTTCGTCACCGGGGAGCTGTTTTTT
CDR3 protein: CASSLARDRDYFVTGELFF

clone size: -
J gene: TRBJ2-2
D gene: TRBD1
V gene: TRBV3-1
CDR3 DNA: TGTGCCAGCAGCCAAGCAGACAGGGGAAGGGCCGGGGAGCTGTTTTTT
CDR3 protein: CASSQADRGRAGELFF

clone size: once
J gene: TRBJ2-5
D gene: TRBD2
V gene: TRBV5-1
CDR3 DNA: TGCGCCAGCAGCTTGATCGCGGGGGGAAGGGAGACCCAGTACTTC
CDR3 protein: CASSLIAGGRETQYF

clone size: few
J gene: TRBJ2-1
D gene: -
V gene: TRBV15
CDR3 DNA: TGTGCCACCAGCAGAGTTGGCAGGTCCTACAATGAGCAGTTCTTC
CDR3 protein: CATSRVGRSYNEQFF

clone size: many
J gene: TRBJ2-1
D gene: -
V gene: TRBV7-8
CDR3 DNA: TGTGCCAGCAGCTTAGCCCAGGAATACAATGAGCAGTTCTTC
CDR3 protein: CASSLAQEYNEQFF

clone size: -
J gene: TRBJ2-7
D gene: TRBD2
V gene: TRBV6-2/TRBV6-3
CDR3 DNA: TGTGCCAGCAGTTACCTAGCGGGAGGTCGCGAGCAGTACTTC
CDR3 protein: CASSYLAGGREQYF

clone size: -
J gene: TRBJ1-6
D gene: TRBD1
V gene: TRBV20-1
CDR3 DNA: TGCAGTGCTCCCCCCGGGACAGGGAATCACCCCCTCCACTTT
CDR3 protein: CSAPPGTGNHPLHF

clone size: few
J gene: TRBJ2-7
D gene: -
V gene: TRBV6-1
CDR3 DNA: TGTGCCAGCAGTGAAGAGGACAGCTCCTACGAGCAGTACTTC
CDR3 protein: CASSEEDSSYEQYF

clone size: -
J gene: TRBJ1-1
D gene: -
V gene: TRBV6-2/TRBV6-3
CDR3 DNA: TGTGCCAGCAGCCCCCGACAGGATAGCATGAACACTGAAGCTTTCTTT
CDR3 protein: CASSPRQDSMNTEAFF

clone size: few
J gene: TRBJ2-1
D gene: -
V gene: TRBV12-3/TRBV12-4
CDR3 DNA: TGTGCCAGCAGCCCTAATTGGGGGCTCAACAATGAGCAGTTCTTC
CDR3 protein: CASSPNWGLNNEQFF

clone size: few
J gene: TRBJ2-7
D gene: -
V gene: TRBV7-2
CDR3 DNA: TGTGCCAGCAGCTCCCAGGGAGGCGTAGGCGAGCAGTACTTC
CDR3 protein: CASSSQGGVGEQYF

clone size: many
J gene: TRBJ2-1
D gene: -
V gene: TRBV9
CDR3 DNA: TGTGCCAGCAGCGTAGTCCAATTCGGGGATGAGCAGTTCTTC
CDR3 protein: CASSVVQFGDEQFF

clone size: few
J gene: TRBJ1-4
D gene: -
V gene: TRBV5-4
CDR3 DNA: TGTGCCAGCAGCTTCGGAGGGGTGGGACCGGTCCTGTTTTTT
CDR3 protein: CASSFGGVGPVLFF

clone size: -
J gene: TRBJ1-5
D gene: -
V gene: TRBV12-3/TRBV12-4
CDR3 DNA: TGTGCCAGCAGTTCATCAATTGGGCCCCAGCATTTT
CDR3 protein: CASSSSIGPQHF

clone size: few
J gene: TRBJ2-1
D gene: TRBD2
V gene: TRBV7-2
CDR3 DNA: TGTGCCAGCAGCTTATCTGGGACTAGCGGAAAAAATGAGCAGTTCTTC
CDR3 protein: CASSLSGTSGKNEQFF

clone size: -
J gene: TRBJ2-7
D gene: -
V gene: TRBV15
CDR3 DNA: TGTGCCACCAGCAGAGGTGGGACCACCTACGAGCAGTACTTC
CDR3 protein: CATSRGGTTYEQYF

clone size: many
J gene: TRBJ2-1
D gene: TRBD2
V gene: TRBV6-2/TRBV6-3
CDR3 DNA: TGTGCCAGCAGTTTGAGCGGGGGGAATGAGCAGTTCTTC
CDR3 protein: CASSLSGGNEQFF

clone size: -
J gene: TRBJ2-7
D gene: TRBD1
V gene: TRBV27
CDR3 DNA: TGTGCCAGCAGTTTATCCACGACAGGGGGCGAGCAGTACTTC
CDR3 protein: CASSLSTTGGEQYF

clone size: many
J gene: TRBJ2-1
D gene: -
V gene: TRBV7-2
CDR3 DNA: TGTGCCAGCAGCTCCTCGGACAAGCGAAATGAGCAGTTCTTC
CDR3 protein: CASSSSDKRNEQFF

clone size: -
J gene: TRBJ2-7
D gene: TRBD1
V gene: TRBV5-1
CDR3 DNA: TGCGCCAGCAGCTTCCGGACAGGCGAACCCTACGAGCAGTACTTC
CDR3 protein: CASSFRTGEPYEQYF

clone size: few
J gene: TRBJ2-1
D gene: -
V gene: TRBV18
CDR3 DNA: TGTGCCAGCTCACCACCGGGTTCCTTGGCCTCCTCCTACAATGAGCAGTTCTTC
CDR3 protein: CASSPPGSLASSYNEQFF

clone size: -
J gene: TRBJ1-4
D gene: -
V gene: TRBV12-3/TRBV12-4
CDR3 DNA: TGTGCCAGCAGTTCGACAGCCGGTAATGAAAAACTGTTTTTT
CDR3 protein: CASSSTAGNEKLFF

clone size: -
J gene: TRBJ2-1
D gene: TRBD2
V gene: TRBV7-8
CDR3 DNA: TGTGCCAGCAGCTTAGTCGGGGGGGAGAGCTCCTACAATGAGCAGTTCTTC
CDR3 protein: CASSLVGGESSYNEQFF

clone size: -
J gene: TRBJ2-2
D gene: -
V gene: TRBV6-5
CDR3 DNA: TGTGCCAGCCGGGTGGGATCGAACACCGGGGAGCTGTTTTTT
CDR3 protein: CASRVGSNTGELFF

clone size: -
J gene: TRBJ2-7
D gene: TRBD2
V gene: TRBV6-2/TRBV6-3
CDR3 DNA: TGTGCCAGCAGCTCCGGACTAGCGGGACGCTCACGGCCTTACGAGCAGTACTTC
CDR3 protein: CASSSGLAGRSRPYEQYF

clone size: few
J gene: TRBJ2-1
D gene: -
V gene: TRBV6-4
CDR3 DNA: TGTGCCAGCAGTGAGGCCCCCGGGGATGAGCAGTTCTTC
CDR3 protein: CASSEAPGDEQFF

clone size: -
J gene: TRBJ1-1
D gene: TRBD1
V gene: TRBV20-1
CDR3 DNA: TGCAGTGCTAGAGATATATTCCGGGACAGGGTAAACACTGAAGCTTTCTTT
CDR3 protein: CSARDIFRDRVNTEAFF

clone size: -
J gene: TRBJ2-2
D gene: TRBD1
V gene: TRBV7-3
CDR3 DNA: TGTGCCAGCAGCCGGGACAGGGATGACACCGGGGAGCTGTTTTTT
CDR3 protein: CASSRDRDDTGELFF

clone size: -
J gene: TRBJ2-5
D gene: TRBD2
V gene: TRBV7-2
CDR3 DNA: TGTGCCAGCAGCTTAGCGGGACTAGGACGGGAGACCCAGTACTTC
CDR3 protein: CASSLAGLGRETQYF

clone size: few
J gene: TRBJ2-5
D gene: TRBD2
V gene: TRBV30
CDR3 DNA: TGTGCCTGGAGAGGACTAGCGGCAAAAGAGACCCAGTACTTC
CDR3 protein: CAWRGLAAKETQYF

clone size: -
J gene: TRBJ2-7
D gene: -
V gene: TRBV12-3/TRBV12-4
CDR3 DNA: TGTGCCAGCAGTTTACATTCCCCGGACGGGTACGAGCAGTACTTC
CDR3 protein: CASSLHSPDGYEQYF

clone size: few
J gene: TRBJ2-1
D gene: TRBD2
V gene: TRBV4-1
CDR3 DNA: TGCGCCAGCAGCCCAGAACTAGCGGGGGGGCTCGATGAGCAGTTCTTC
CDR3 protein: CASSPELAGGLDEQFF

clone size: few
J gene: TRBJ2-3
D gene: -
V gene: TRBV12-3/TRBV12-4
CDR3 DNA: TGTGCCAGCAGGAGCAAGACTTCCTCAGATACGCAGTATTTT
CDR3 protein: CASRSKTSSDTQYF

clone size: -
J gene: TRBJ1-2
D gene: -
V gene: TRBV19
CDR3 DNA: TGTGCCAGTTCCGACCCAGGGGCAAACTATGGCTACACCTTC
CDR3 protein: CASSDPGANYGYTF

clone size: many
J gene: TRBJ2-7
D gene: -
V gene: TRBV7-6
CDR3 DNA: TGTGCCAGCAGCCCCAGGGGCCTCTCCTACGAGCAGTACTTC
CDR3 protein: CASSPRGLSYEQYF

clone size: few
J gene: TRBJ2-7
D gene: TRBD2
V gene: TRBV18
CDR3 DNA: TGTGCCAGCTCACCGGGACTAGCGGGACCCTTCTCCTACGAGCAGTACTTC
CDR3 protein: CASSPGLAGPFSYEQYF

clone size: few
J gene: TRBJ1-1
D gene: TRBD1
V gene: TRBV5-1
CDR3 DNA: TGCGCCAGCAGCTTTACGACAGGGCAGACTGAAGCTTTCTTT
CDR3 protein: CASSFTTGQTEAFF

clone size: once
J gene: TRBJ2-2
D gene: -
V gene: TRBV21-1
CDR3 DNA: TGTGCCAGCAGCAAAGGTTCTAGGTCGTCTCACACCGGGGAGCTGTTTTTT
CDR3 protein: CASSKGSRSSHTGELFF

clone size: -
J gene: TRBJ2-1
D gene: TRBD2
V gene: TRBV12-3/TRBV12-4
CDR3 DNA: TGTGCCAGCAGTTCCTGGACTAGCGGGGTTGTGAATGAGCAGTTCTTC
CDR3 protein: CASSSWTSGVVNEQFF

clone size: -
J gene: TRBJ1-2
D gene: TRBD1
V gene: TRBV7-9
CDR3 DNA: TGTGCCAGCAGCTCCCCGCGGGACAGGGCTAACTATGGCTACACCTTC
CDR3 protein: CASSSPRDRANYGYTF

clone size: few
J gene: TRBJ1-6
D gene: TRBD1
V gene: TRBV9
CDR3 DNA: TGTGCCAGCAGCCCCCGGACAGGGACGAATTCACCCCTCCACTTT
CDR3 protein: CASSPRTGTNSPLHF

clone size: -
J gene: TRBJ2-7
D gene: -
V gene: TRBV18
CDR3 DNA: TGTGCCAGCTCACCACGGATGGCGAACGGAATCCCCTCCGAGCAGTACTTC
CDR3 protein: CASSPRMANGIPSEQYF

clone size: -
J gene: TRBJ1-2
D gene: -
V gene: TRBV4-3
CDR3 DNA: TGCGCCAGCAGCCATACAGGGTCCTATGGCTACACCTTC
CDR3 protein: CASSHTGSYGYTF

clone size: few
J gene: TRBJ1-2
D gene: -
V gene: TRBV19
CDR3 DNA: TGTGCCAGTGGGGCCGCCTACGGGACTCTACCCTATGGCTACACCTTC
CDR3 protein: CASGAAYGTLPYGYTF

clone size: -
J gene: TRBJ2-5
D gene: TRBD2
V gene: TRBV9
CDR3 DNA: TGTGCCAGCAGCCCCTCCGGGACTAGCGGCACCCAGTACTTC
CDR3 protein: CASSPSGTSGTQYF

clone size: -
J gene: TRBJ2-2
D gene: -
V gene: TRBV16
CDR3 DNA: TGTGCCAGCAGCCAGCAGGGAAGGGACACCGGGGAGCTGTTTTTT
CDR3 protein: CASSQQGRDTGELFF

clone size: -
J gene: TRBJ1-1
D gene: -
V gene: TRBV6-2/TRBV6-3
CDR3 DNA: TGTGCCAGCAACGCACTCGGGGGGCGAAACACTGAAGCTTTCTTT
CDR3 protein: CASNALGGRNTEAFF

clone size: -
J gene: TRBJ2-7
D gene: TRBD1
V gene: TRBV4-3
CDR3 DNA: TGCGCCAGCAGCCAGGACGGGACAGGTAGCTCCTACGAGCAGTACTTC
CDR3 protein: CASSQDGTGSSYEQYF

clone size: -
J gene: TRBJ2-1
D gene: -
V gene: TRBV20-1
CDR3 DNA: TGCAGTGCATACAGGGACACCTACAATGAGCAGTTCTTC
CDR3 protein: CSAYRDTYNEQFF

clone size: -
J gene: TRBJ2-5
D gene: -
V gene: TRBV5-1
CDR3 DNA: TGCGCCAGCAGCCAAGGGACACACCAAGAGACCCAGTACTTC
CDR3 protein: CASSQGTHQETQYF

clone size: -
J gene: TRBJ2-2
D gene: TRBD2
V gene: TRBV3-1
CDR3 DNA: TGTGCCAGCAGCCAAAGGCTAGCGGCGAACACCGGGGAGCTGTTTTTT
CDR3 protein: CASSQRLAANTGELFF

clone size: -
J gene: TRBJ2-7
D gene: -
V gene: TRBV27
CDR3 DNA: TGTGCCAGCAGTTTATCGAGTCAGGCGCCCTACGAGCAGTACTTC
CDR3 protein: CASSLSSQAPYEQYF

clone size: many
J gene: TRBJ2-1
D gene: TRBD1
V gene: TRBV9
CDR3 DNA: TGTGCCAGCAGCTTTACGACAGGGGGCGCTTACAATGAGCAGTTCTTC
CDR3 protein: CASSFTTGGAYNEQFF

clone size: -
J gene: TRBJ2-7
D gene: -
V gene: TRBV30
CDR3 DNA: TGTGCCTGGGGAACCAGCTTCCACGAGCAGTACTTC
CDR3 protein: CAWGTSFHEQYF

clone size: -
J gene: TRBJ2-3
D gene: -
V gene: TRBV7-3
CDR3 DNA: TGTGCCAGCAGCCACGACGGCGCCACAGATACGCAGTATTTT
CDR3 protein: CASSHDGATDTQYF